The clone carrying this T cell receptor beta chain was picked up a small number of times. The data stem from a study of cytomegalovirus exposure and HLA in healthy donors. This CDR3 has 16 residues. Unmatched junction bases numbered 7, after V lost 3 bases and J lost 0 bases. Per germline, CDR1 SGDLS and CDR2 YYNGEE. Use of 60 Vbeta and 13 Jbeta primers characterized the PCR. Here immunoSEQ multiplex PCR was the method, and the copy in TCRdb shows in-frame clones only, minus some. In the table there are 100,000 to 150,000 clones, 75% to 90% of which are singletons. This sequence joins TRBV9 and TRBJ1-1; TRBD1 matches at 8 bases. The TCR was taken from a middle-aged woman in good health and CMV-seronegative. Sequencing was carried out using PBMCs. CDR3 amino acids: CASSDDRGLMNTEAFF. Here the CDR3 DNA reads TGTGCCAGCAGCGACGACAGGGGACTCATGAACACTGAAGCTTTCTTT.